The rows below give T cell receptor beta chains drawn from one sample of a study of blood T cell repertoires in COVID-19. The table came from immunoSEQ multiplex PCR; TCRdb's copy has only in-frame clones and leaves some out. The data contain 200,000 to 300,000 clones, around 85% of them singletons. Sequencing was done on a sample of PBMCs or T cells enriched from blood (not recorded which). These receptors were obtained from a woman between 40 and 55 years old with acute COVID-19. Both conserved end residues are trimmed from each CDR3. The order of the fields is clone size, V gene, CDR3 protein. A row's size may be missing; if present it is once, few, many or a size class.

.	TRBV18	ASSPKAGQVIYGYT
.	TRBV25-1	ASSEGPQGQGKMYEQY
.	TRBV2	ASIRTSGPYEQY
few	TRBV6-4	ASSEGLAWSSYEQY
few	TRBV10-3	AIRGQTGELF
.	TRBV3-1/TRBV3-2	ASSQDRETQY
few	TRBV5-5	ASSLARNQPQH
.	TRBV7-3	ASSTVSGNTIY
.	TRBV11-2	ASSSSRQPNYGYT
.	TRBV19	ACRGRADSYNEQF
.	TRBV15	ATSREDHSGTYNEQF
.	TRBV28	ASSLPFDTEAF
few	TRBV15	ATGRKSNQPQH